Listed below are T cell receptor beta chains from one sample, sequenced in a study of T-cell memory formation after mild COVID-19. TCRdb reprocessed the 5' RACE reads via MiXCR and lists one record per CDR3 protein. The data contain 140,000 or so distinct CDR3 sequences, about a fifth of them seen just once; the ten biggest clones take up approximately 2.4%. The material sequenced was PBMCs or a T cell subset sorted from them (not recorded which). Receptor source: an adult woman who had mild COVID-19 (a few samples of this study predate the infection). Cell type and time point are not known. The CDR3 runs from the conserved cysteine through the conserved F or W. Fields, in order: clone size, J gene, D gene, V gene, CDR3 DNA, CDR3 protein. D genes are given only for firm matches. Only part of the rows carry a size: once, few, many, or a class if the clone is expanded.

clone size: few
J gene: TRBJ2-3
D gene: -
V gene: TRBV11-3
CDR3 DNA: TGTGCCAGCAGCTCGCGGAGGGATACGCAGTATTTT
CDR3 protein: CASSSRRDTQYF

clone size: -
J gene: TRBJ2-5
D gene: -
V gene: TRBV3-2
CDR3 DNA: TGTGCCAGCAGCCAAGATTTTTATCCAGGGTCGGGCCAAGAGACCCAGTACTTC
CDR3 protein: CASSQDFYPGSGQETQYF

clone size: -
J gene: TRBJ2-5
D gene: TRBD1
V gene: TRBV6-5
CDR3 DNA: TGTGCCAGCAGTCACTTAGGGGGCGCAGAGACCCAGTACTTC
CDR3 protein: CASSHLGGAETQYF

clone size: few
J gene: TRBJ1-2
D gene: -
V gene: TRBV7-9
CDR3 DNA: TGTGCCAGCAGCTCCAAAAGATATGGCTACACCTTC
CDR3 protein: CASSSKRYGYTF

clone size: -
J gene: TRBJ2-7
D gene: TRBD1
V gene: TRBV24-1
CDR3 DNA: TGTGCCACCAGTGATACCGCAACAGGGGAAGGCTACGAGCAGTACTTC
CDR3 protein: CATSDTATGEGYEQYF

clone size: many
J gene: TRBJ2-7
D gene: TRBD2
V gene: TRBV4-3
CDR3 DNA: TGCGCCAGCAGCCAAGATCCCGGGGGGGGCCCCTACGAGCAGTACTTC
CDR3 protein: CASSQDPGGGPYEQYF

clone size: -
J gene: TRBJ2-3
D gene: TRBD1
V gene: TRBV7-2
CDR3 DNA: TGTGCCAGCAGCCGCCGGGGACAGGGATCGGGTACGCAGTATTTT
CDR3 protein: CASSRRGQGSGTQYF

clone size: -
J gene: TRBJ2-3
D gene: TRBD2
V gene: TRBV12-3/TRBV12-4
CDR3 DNA: TGTGCCAGCAGTCCCCCGACTAGCGGGGGGGGGACAGATACGCAGTATTTT
CDR3 protein: CASSPPTSGGGTDTQYF

clone size: -
J gene: TRBJ1-6
D gene: -
V gene: TRBV5-1
CDR3 DNA: TGCGCCAGCAGCTTGGCCGGGCAGGGGAGATCACCCCTCCACTTT
CDR3 protein: CASSLAGQGRSPLHF

clone size: few
J gene: TRBJ2-5
D gene: TRBD2
V gene: TRBV6-6
CDR3 DNA: TGTGCCAGCAGTTCCTCCTTCACTAGCGTAGGGAAAGAGACCCAGTACTTC
CDR3 protein: CASSSSFTSVGKETQYF

clone size: -
J gene: TRBJ1-1
D gene: -
V gene: TRBV4-1
CDR3 DNA: TGCGCCAGCAGCCAAGATAATGGGGGCACTGAAGCTTTCTTT
CDR3 protein: CASSQDNGGTEAFF

clone size: once
J gene: TRBJ2-2
D gene: TRBD1
V gene: TRBV19
CDR3 DNA: TGTGCCAGCGATAGGACAGGGGCGAACACCGGGGAGCTGTTTTTT
CDR3 protein: CASDRTGANTGELFF

clone size: few
J gene: TRBJ2-7
D gene: -
V gene: TRBV7-9
CDR3 DNA: TGTGCCAGCAGCCCACCGACCGCAAGGGAGCAGTACTTC
CDR3 protein: CASSPPTAREQYF

clone size: -
J gene: TRBJ2-1
D gene: -
V gene: TRBV5-4
CDR3 DNA: TGTGCCAGCAGCAGGGGGATTGGGGATGAGCAGTTCTTC
CDR3 protein: CASSRGIGDEQFF

clone size: -
J gene: TRBJ2-3
D gene: TRBD2
V gene: TRBV20-1
CDR3 DNA: TGCAGCAGGATGACTAGCGGGGGAACAGATACGCAGTATTTT
CDR3 protein: CSRMTSGGTDTQYF

clone size: few
J gene: TRBJ2-5
D gene: TRBD1
V gene: TRBV28
CDR3 DNA: TGTGCCAGCAGTTCTGGACAGGCCCAAGAGACCCAGTACTTC
CDR3 protein: CASSSGQAQETQYF

clone size: -
J gene: TRBJ2-3
D gene: TRBD2
V gene: TRBV7-9
CDR3 DNA: TGTGCCAGCAGCTCCCGACTAGCGGGGGGCCACCCCGCCAACTGGGATACGCAGTATTTT
CDR3 protein: CASSSRLAGGHPANWDTQYF

clone size: -
J gene: TRBJ2-4
D gene: -
V gene: TRBV12-3/TRBV12-4
CDR3 DNA: TGTCCCAACTTGCAGATTCTGGCCAAAAACATTCAGTACTTC
CDR3 protein: CPNLQILAKNIQYF

clone size: few
J gene: TRBJ2-1
D gene: -
V gene: TRBV5-4
CDR3 DNA: TGTGCCAGCAGCTTAGGGGACCACAACAATGAGCAGTTCTTC
CDR3 protein: CASSLGDHNNEQFF

clone size: -
J gene: TRBJ1-1
D gene: -
V gene: TRBV28
CDR3 DNA: TGTGCCATCACAGGGCCAATGAACACTGAAGCTTTCTTT
CDR3 protein: CAITGPMNTEAFF

clone size: -
J gene: TRBJ1-2
D gene: -
V gene: TRBV11-2
CDR3 DNA: TGTGCCAGCAGCCGAAGGCGTCAGGACAGCGTCTACTATGGCTACACCTTC
CDR3 protein: CASSRRRQDSVYYGYTF

clone size: -
J gene: TRBJ2-4
D gene: -
V gene: TRBV12-3/TRBV12-4
CDR3 DNA: TGTGCCAGCAGTTCCGAAGGGGAAAACATTCAGTACTTC
CDR3 protein: CASSSEGENIQYF

clone size: -
J gene: TRBJ1-3
D gene: -
V gene: TRBV11-2
CDR3 DNA: TGTGCCAGCAGCCCGCCCGGGGGATCTGTAGCTGGAAACACCATATATTTT
CDR3 protein: CASSPPGGSVAGNTIYF

clone size: few
J gene: TRBJ1-6
D gene: TRBD1
V gene: TRBV12-3/TRBV12-4
CDR3 DNA: TGTGCCAGCAGTCAGCGGACAGGGGCTAACTCACCCCTCCACTTT
CDR3 protein: CASSQRTGANSPLHF

clone size: -
J gene: TRBJ1-1
D gene: -
V gene: TRBV19
CDR3 DNA: TGTGCCAGTATGGAGAGGACCTCGGGGCTGCCGAACACTGAAGCTTTCTTT
CDR3 protein: CASMERTSGLPNTEAFF

clone size: -
J gene: TRBJ1-3
D gene: -
V gene: TRBV12-3/TRBV12-4
CDR3 DNA: TGTGCCAGCAGTTTCGCCGGAGGCTCTGGAAACACCATATATTTT
CDR3 protein: CASSFAGGSGNTIYF

clone size: -
J gene: TRBJ2-7
D gene: -
V gene: TRBV12-3/TRBV12-4
CDR3 DNA: TGTGCCAGCAGTTTGGGGTCCTCGGGGAACGAGCAGTACTTC
CDR3 protein: CASSLGSSGNEQYF

clone size: -
J gene: TRBJ1-1
D gene: -
V gene: TRBV9
CDR3 DNA: TGTGCCAGCAGCGTAAGTGACAGCCGGAACACTGAAGCTTTCTTT
CDR3 protein: CASSVSDSRNTEAFF

clone size: -
J gene: TRBJ2-1
D gene: -
V gene: TRBV11-2
CDR3 DNA: TGTGCCAGCAGGGGAGCGGTCAAGGCAATGAGCTCCTACAATGAGCAGTTCTTC
CDR3 protein: CASRGAVKAMSSYNEQFF

clone size: many
J gene: TRBJ2-3
D gene: -
V gene: TRBV7-6
CDR3 DNA: TGTGCCAGCAGCTTAGACGGGAGACGTACAGATACGCAGTATTTT
CDR3 protein: CASSLDGRRTDTQYF

clone size: few
J gene: TRBJ1-4
D gene: -
V gene: TRBV30
CDR3 DNA: TGTGCCTGGAGTGGACAGGAAAAACTGTTTTTT
CDR3 protein: CAWSGQEKLFF

clone size: few
J gene: TRBJ2-1
D gene: -
V gene: TRBV19
CDR3 DNA: TGTGCCAGTAGTTCTATGGGGTCGGATGAGCAGTTCTTC
CDR3 protein: CASSSMGSDEQFF

clone size: -
J gene: TRBJ2-1
D gene: TRBD2
V gene: TRBV9
CDR3 DNA: TGTGCCAGCAGCGTAGGAACTAGCGGGAGATTGAGGGACAATGAGCAGTTCTTC
CDR3 protein: CASSVGTSGRLRDNEQFF

clone size: -
J gene: TRBJ1-1
D gene: -
V gene: TRBV4-2
CDR3 DNA: TGTGCCAGCAGCCAAGAGCAGGGATGGACTGAAGCTTTCTTT
CDR3 protein: CASSQEQGWTEAFF

clone size: few
J gene: TRBJ2-1
D gene: TRBD1
V gene: TRBV25-1
CDR3 DNA: TGTGCCAGCAGTGACCAGACAGGGTGGTCCTACAATGAGCAGTTCTTC
CDR3 protein: CASSDQTGWSYNEQFF

clone size: -
J gene: TRBJ1-1
D gene: -
V gene: TRBV20-1
CDR3 DNA: TGCAGTGCTAGGGGCCGGGGGCGTGGGGCCACTGAAGCTTTCTTT
CDR3 protein: CSARGRGRGATEAFF

clone size: -
J gene: TRBJ1-1
D gene: TRBD1
V gene: TRBV14
CDR3 DNA: TGTGCCAGCAGGGCACAGGGGCACACTGAAGCTTTCTTT
CDR3 protein: CASRAQGHTEAFF

clone size: many
J gene: TRBJ2-3
D gene: -
V gene: TRBV7-2
CDR3 DNA: TGTGCCAGCAGCCACCCTGCATCCCTCTCGGATACGCAGTATTTT
CDR3 protein: CASSHPASLSDTQYF

clone size: few
J gene: TRBJ2-7
D gene: TRBD1
V gene: TRBV7-6
CDR3 DNA: TGTGCCAGCAGCTTAGAACAGGGGGCTTACGAGCAGTACTTC
CDR3 protein: CASSLEQGAYEQYF

clone size: many
J gene: TRBJ2-7
D gene: TRBD2
V gene: TRBV7-8
CDR3 DNA: TGTGCCAGCAGGGGGAGGGAGGGCCCAGACTACGAGCAGTACTTC
CDR3 protein: CASRGREGPDYEQYF

clone size: few
J gene: TRBJ2-3
D gene: -
V gene: TRBV6-4
CDR3 DNA: TGTGCCAGCAGTGACTTGCGACACCACACAGATACGCAGTATTTT
CDR3 protein: CASSDLRHHTDTQYF

clone size: -
J gene: TRBJ2-5
D gene: -
V gene: TRBV9
CDR3 DNA: TGTGCCAGCAGCACCGGGACCATCCAAGAGACCCAGTACTTC
CDR3 protein: CASSTGTIQETQYF

clone size: -
J gene: TRBJ1-2
D gene: -
V gene: TRBV5-1
CDR3 DNA: TGCGCCAGCAGCTTGCGGGAGAGACCATTTGACTATGGCTACACCTTC
CDR3 protein: CASSLRERPFDYGYTF

clone size: few
J gene: TRBJ1-1
D gene: -
V gene: TRBV20-1
CDR3 DNA: TGCAGTACCCGGTCGGGCAGTAGGGACACTGAAGCTTTCTTT
CDR3 protein: CSTRSGSRDTEAFF

clone size: many
J gene: TRBJ2-1
D gene: -
V gene: TRBV5-1
CDR3 DNA: TGCGCCAGCAGCTTGATTACGGCTCAAGCCGGGGGGTTCTTC
CDR3 protein: CASSLITAQAGGFF

clone size: -
J gene: TRBJ1-1
D gene: -
V gene: TRBV29-1
CDR3 DNA: TGCAGCGTTGAAGGGATTCTGAACACTGAAGCTTTCTTT
CDR3 protein: CSVEGILNTEAFF

clone size: few
J gene: TRBJ2-3
D gene: -
V gene: TRBV11-2
CDR3 DNA: TGTGCCAGCAGCTCCTTTTTAGATACGCAGTATTTT
CDR3 protein: CASSSFLDTQYF

clone size: many
J gene: TRBJ1-1
D gene: -
V gene: TRBV7-6
CDR3 DNA: TGTGCCAGCAGCTCCAGGTTGAACACTGAAGCTTTCTTT
CDR3 protein: CASSSRLNTEAFF

clone size: -
J gene: TRBJ1-1
D gene: -
V gene: TRBV19
CDR3 DNA: TGTGCCAGTAGTACCCCCCCGGGGAGGTTAACTGAAGCTTTCTTT
CDR3 protein: CASSTPPGRLTEAFF

clone size: once
J gene: TRBJ2-1
D gene: -
V gene: TRBV18
CDR3 DNA: TGTGCCAGCTCACCACCAGCGCGGACGGGTGTGGGGTACAATGAGCAGTTCTTC
CDR3 protein: CASSPPARTGVGYNEQFF

clone size: few
J gene: TRBJ2-5
D gene: -
V gene: TRBV5-1
CDR3 DNA: TGCGCCAGCAGCTTGGGGGGCGGCGGACTCCAAGAGACCCAGTACTTC
CDR3 protein: CASSLGGGGLQETQYF

clone size: -
J gene: TRBJ1-6
D gene: -
V gene: TRBV20-1
CDR3 DNA: TGCAGTGCTTTCACAAGAGGGGGAGATTCACCCCTCCACTTT
CDR3 protein: CSAFTRGGDSPLHF

clone size: few
J gene: TRBJ2-5
D gene: -
V gene: TRBV7-2
CDR3 DNA: TGTGCCAGCAGCTTGGCCAACGGGAGAAAAGAGACCCAGTACTTC
CDR3 protein: CASSLANGRKETQYF

clone size: -
J gene: TRBJ1-1
D gene: -
V gene: TRBV19
CDR3 DNA: TGTGCCAGTAGTATTGGTGAACTTGAAGCTTTCTTT
CDR3 protein: CASSIGELEAFF

clone size: -
J gene: TRBJ1-1
D gene: TRBD1
V gene: TRBV5-1
CDR3 DNA: TGCGCCAGCAGCCCGAGACAGGGGTCCGTGACTGAAGCTTTCTTT
CDR3 protein: CASSPRQGSVTEAFF

clone size: -
J gene: TRBJ2-6
D gene: TRBD1
V gene: TRBV12-3/TRBV12-4
CDR3 DNA: TGTGCCAGCAGGCCCGGGACAGGGTATTCTGGGGCCAACGTCCTGACTTTC
CDR3 protein: CASRPGTGYSGANVLTF

clone size: few
J gene: TRBJ2-7
D gene: TRBD2
V gene: TRBV11-2
CDR3 DNA: TGTGCCAGCAGCCCCCTAGCGGGTCCGTCCTACGAGCAGTACTTC
CDR3 protein: CASSPLAGPSYEQYF

clone size: few
J gene: TRBJ2-6
D gene: TRBD1
V gene: TRBV11-2
CDR3 DNA: TGTGCCAGCAGCTTAGTACGAGGGGGCGCGATCTCTGGGGCCAACGTCCTGACTTTC
CDR3 protein: CASSLVRGGAISGANVLTF

clone size: few
J gene: TRBJ2-7
D gene: -
V gene: TRBV20-1
CDR3 DNA: TGCAGTCCAGCGGCCCAGGGGAAGGACGAGCAGTACTTC
CDR3 protein: CSPAAQGKDEQYF